These 27 T cell receptor beta chains were all obtained from the same sample, sequenced in a study of regulatory T cells in long-lasting Graves disease. Described time point: newly diagnosed GD, antithyroid drugs for less than 3 months. There was RNA extracted from PBMCs, and the TCR library was made from it. Through Arm-PCR of CDR3 regions and iRepertoire HTBI primers, TCR beta libraries were built. Each CDR3 protein gets one entry after TCRdb re-called the multiplex PCR reads with MiXCR. The data show around 230,000 distinct CDR3 sequences, around 19% seen once. This material consisted of peripheral blood mononuclear cells (PBMCs), taken at new diagnosis, from a patient treated with antithyroid drugs. The source is a female donor with Graves disease.

As for this clonotype: A far larger clone is a single base away, which makes a read error likely. This chain uses TRBV11-2 with TRBJ1-1; 7 bases align to TRBD1. This CDR3 has 13 residues. Germline V gene data show CDR1 as SGHAT and CDR2 as FQNNGV. CDR3 protein: CASSSRDSTSASF. CDR3 nucleotides: TGTGCCAGCAGCTCGCGGGACAGCACGAGCGCTTCCTTT.

This clonotype has ten or more counts. The CDR3 loop is CASSPRTRLQETQYF. CDR3 coding DNA: TGTGCCAGCAGCCCTCGGACGAGACTCCAAGAGACCCAGTACTTC. The chain recombines TRBV7-9 with TRBJ2-5; D gene unclear. V was clipped by 5 bases and J by 1 base, with 14 bases between them. Per germline, CDR1 SEHNR and CDR2 FQNEAQ (reference sequence). The CDR3 sequence is 15 residues long.

This clonotype occurred many times. The chain links TRBV30 to TRBJ1-1; 10 bases match TRBD1. Per germline, CDR1 GTSNPN and CDR2 SVGIG (reference sequence). CDR3 length equals 16 residues. With V trimmed by 3 bases and J by 1 base, 8 bases remained unmatched. The CDR3 reads CAWSKARTGGNTEAFF. CDR3 bases: TGTGCCTGGAGCAAAGCCCGGACAGGGGGGAACACTGAAGCTTTCTTT.

This clonotype was detected many times. J is TRBJ2-1 and V is TRBV12-3 or TRBV12-4, with D unclear. This CDR3 contains 12 residues. V dropped 2 bases and J dropped 6 bases, with 5 bases sitting between them. Here the CDR3 DNA reads TGTGCCAGCAGTTTACCCACCAATGAGCAGTTCTTC. Its translation is CASSLPTNEQFF.

Points on this clonotype: The CDR3 does not end in the conserved phenylalanine or tryptophan, so this is likely a read error. This rearrangement joins TRBV7-7 to TRBJ2-7; 8 nucleotides align to TRBD2. Germline V gives CDR1 SSHAT, CDR2 FNYEAQ (reference sequence). This CDR3 is 14 amino acids long. CDR3 protein: CASSPSGSSYEQYL. The CDR3, as DNA: TGTGCTAGCAGCCCCAGCGGGAGCTCCTACGAGCAGTACTTA.

A few counts support this clonotype. The chain carries TRBV18 and TRBJ1-1; tentative D call: TRBD1 (5 bases). CDR3 length: 15 amino acids. Trimming took off 3 bases at V and 7 bases at J, with 18 bases between the two ends. Looked up from germline, CDR1 is KGHSH and CDR2 is LQKENI. The CDR3: CASSPGGPSGGEAFF. The CDR3 nucleotides read TGTGCCAGCTCACCCGGGGGTCCCTCTGGGGGTGAAGCTTTCTTT.

Ten or more counts support this clonotype. The chain employs TRBV11-3 and TRBJ2-3; 7 nucleotides line up with TRBD2. Trimming took 4 bases from V and 3 from J; bases not matched to a gene: 4. Germline assignment: CDR1 SGHNT and CDR2 YENEEA. The CDR3 totals 14 residues. The CDR3 sequence: CASSSGTKTDTQYF. CDR3 nucleotides: TGTGCCAGCAGCTCCGGGACTAAAACAGATACGCAGTATTTT.

A note on this clonotype: This clone may be a read error of a much larger clone one base away. The chain recombines TRBV20-1 with TRBJ2-1; D might be TRBD2 (5 bases). This CDR3 spans 14 amino acids. V lost 6 bases and J 8 bases, leaving 20 bases between the germline ends. CDR1 and CDR2 (germline): DFQATT, SNEGSKA (reference sequence). The CDR3 here is CSAEGGRRSDEQFF. Here the CDR3 DNA reads TGCAGTGCCGAGGGCGGAAGGAGGTCGGATGAGCAGTTCTTC.

This clonotype came up many times. The rearrangement links TRBV28 to TRBJ2-7; no clear D. Germline V lookup: CDR1 MDHEN, CDR2 SYDVKM. Trimming pared 6 bases from V and 7 bases from J, leaving 13 bases between. The CDR3 runs 12 residues. The CDR3 spells CASSPDRSEQYF. CDR3 nucleotide sequence: TGTGCCAGCAGCCCCGACCGTAGTGAGCAGTACTTC.

This clonotype was seen many times. The chain has TRBV28 and TRBJ2-5; 11 bases line up with TRBD2. The V gene end was trimmed by 7 bases and the J gene end by 2 bases; junction bases not matched to a gene: 3. Germline V gives CDR1 MDHEN, CDR2 SYDVKM. The CDR3 covers 14 residues. CDR3 residues: CASKGLAAQETQYF. The CDR3 DNA sequence: TGTGCCAGCAAGGGACTAGCGGCACAAGAGACCCAGTACTTC.

This clonotype was seen ten or more times. The chain combines TRBV11-3 with TRBJ2-1; D gene unclear. Trimming shortened V by 6 bases and J by 4 bases, and 10 bases separated the two germline ends. The CDR3 runs 13 residues. The germline V gene has CDR1 SGHNT and CDR2 YENEEA. The CDR3 loop reads CASSSYAYNEQFF. CDR3 DNA sequence: TGTGCCAGCAGTTCCTACGCGTACAATGAGCAGTTCTTC.

This clonotype was recorded at least ten times. The chain combines TRBV7-8 with TRBJ2-3, with a weak D call TRBD1 (5 bases). Germline CDR1 is SGHVS and CDR2 is FQNEAQ. The CDR3 is 14 amino acids. Trimming took off 0 bases at V and 6 bases at J, with 10 bases between the two ends. The CDR3 DNA follows: TGTGCCAGCAGCTTAGCCCAGCACAGGGATACGCAGTATTTT. Translated, it gives CASSLAQHRDTQYF. The entire variable domain, with the rest obtained from reference TRBV7-8 and TRBJ2-3, is as follows: GAGVSQSPRYKVAKRGQDVALRCDPISGHVSLFWYQQALGQGPEFLTYFQNEAQLDKSGLPSDRFFAERPEGSVSTLKIQRTQQEDSAVYLCASSLAQHRDTQYFGPGTRLTVL.

With regard to this clonotype: A much larger clone lies one base from this, so it may be a read error. The rearrangement uses TRBV4-3 and TRBJ2-7, with D maybe TRBD1 (6 bases). From germline, CDR1 is LGHNA and CDR2 YSLEER. The CDR3 sequence is 15 residues long. V was shortened by 1 base and J by 2 bases, with 12 bases between the two germline ends. In DNA form, the CDR3 reads TGCGCCAGCAGCCAAGTATGCAGGGGTCCCTACGAGCAGTACTTC. Protein: CASSQVCRGPYEQYF.

This clonotype was observed many times. The genes are TRBV10-3 and TRBJ2-1; tentative D call: TRBD1 (5 bases). The germline CDR1 and CDR2 sequences are ENHRY and SYGVKD. This CDR3 contains 13 residues. The V end lost 6 bases, the J end lost 4 bases, and 10 bases lay between the germline ends. CDR3 sequence reads: CAISHPGYNEQFF. CDR3 nucleotides: TGTGCCATCAGCCACCCAGGGTACAATGAGCAGTTCTTC.

The gene calls are TRBV27 and TRBJ2-5; maybe TRBD2 (6 bases). The V gene lost 2 bases and the J gene lost 5 bases, with 12 bases spanning the gap. The CDR3 contains 14 residues. In germline, CDR1 is MNHEY, CDR2 SMNVEV (reference sequence). The CDR3 sequence: CASSLAGRWETQYF. CDR3 coding DNA: TGTGCCAGCAGTTTAGCGGGAAGGTGGGAGACCCAGTACTTC.

This clonotype was counted many times. The V call is TRBV6-5, the J call TRBJ1-1; D remains ambiguous. This CDR3 contains 16 residues. Per the germline V gene, CDR1 is MNHEY and CDR2 is SVGAGI. V was pared by 0 bases and J by 6 bases, with 17 bases between. The CDR3 nucleotides read TGTGCCAGCAGTTACTCGAATGGGAGAGGAAGACCTGAAGCTTTCTTT. As protein: CASSYSNGRGRPEAFF.

Ten or more counts support this clonotype. The chain recombines TRBV30 with TRBJ2-6; no definite D call. V was clipped by 1 base and J by 2 bases, with 6 bases between them. The CDR3 totals 14 residues. CDR1 is GTSNPN and CDR2 is SVGIG in the germline V gene (reference sequence). The CDR3 loop is CAWSEVAGANVLTF. The CDR3 coding sequence is TGTGCCTGGAGTGAGGTAGCTGGGGCCAACGTCCTGACTTTC.

At least ten counts were recorded for this clonotype. The chain recombines TRBV20-1 with TRBJ2-2, with TRBD2 matching over 11 bases. The CDR3 loop spans 16 amino acids. Germline CDR1 DFQATT, CDR2 SNEGSKA (reference sequence). Germline trimming cut 3 bases from V and 3 bases from J; bases unmatched to any gene: 6. Written as DNA, the CDR3 is TGCAGTGCTAGTTCCGGGACTAGCGGATACACCGGGGAGCTGTTTTTT. This gives the protein CSASSGTSGYTGELFF.

This chain joins TRBV5-1 and TRBJ1-1; no firm D call. The CDR3 contains 14 residues. V was pared by 0 bases and J by 1 base, with 7 bases between. Germline V lookup: CDR1 SGHRS, CDR2 YFSETQ. CDR3 region: CASSLGARNTEAFF. The CDR3, as DNA: TGCGCCAGCAGCTTGGGGGCGAGGAACACTGAAGCTTTCTTT.

The chain combines TRBV5-1 with TRBJ1-3; 7 bases are shared with TRBD1. The ends lost 4 bases at V and 0 bases at J; junction bases unmatched: 4. The length of the CDR3 is 15 residues. CDR1 SGHRS and CDR2 YFSETQ come from the germline V gene. DNA for the CDR3: TGCGCCAGCAGCCGACAGGGTAACTCTGGAAACACCATATATTTT. This translates into CASSRQGNSGNTIYF.

The sample holds many counts of this clonotype. J is TRBJ1-3 and V is TRBV12-3 or TRBV12-4; no definite D call. The CDR3 totals 14 residues. V lost 6 bases and J 3 bases, leaving 12 bases between the germline ends. The CDR3 bases are TGTGCCAGCAGGTTTTTGGGGAATGGAAACACCATATATTTT. The encoded protein is CASRFLGNGNTIYF.

This clonotype has a count of ten or more. This chain links TRBV2 with TRBJ1-2; a weak D match, TRBD1 (5 bases). The ends were cut back, 5 bases at V and 0 bases at J, with 10 bases in the middle. Germline loops: CDR1 SNHLY, CDR2 FYNNEI. The CDR3 extends over 14 amino acids. The CDR3 bases are TGTGCCAGCAGTTCAGGGCCGGCTAACTATGGCTACACCTTC. Protein sequence: CASSSGPANYGYTF.

In its sample, this clonotype was seen many times. The chain combines TRBV2 with TRBJ2-5, with 8 bases that match TRBD2. This CDR3 is 17 amino acids long. Germline loops: CDR1 SNHLY, CDR2 FYNNEI. V gave up 1 base and J gave up 3 bases; unmatched junction bases: 10. CDR3 sequence: CASSEEAVTSGKETQYF. CDR3 nucleotides: TGTGCCAGCAGTGAAGAGGCAGTAACTAGCGGAAAAGAGACCCAGTACTTC.

This chain joins TRBV15 and TRBJ2-7; no firm D call. The length of the CDR3 is 16 residues. Trimming removed 1 base from V and 4 bases from J, with 17 bases in between. The germline V gene encodes CDR1 LNHNV and CDR2 YYDKDF (reference sequence). CDR3 coding DNA: TGTGCCACCAGCAGAGTCTCCGGCAGTAGGTTTTACGAGCAGTACTTC. Its protein is CATSRVSGSRFYEQYF. Together with reference TRBV15 and TRBJ2-7, the CDR3 gives the full variable domain: DAMVIQNPRYQVTQFGKPVTLSCSQTLNHNVMYWYQQKSSQAPKLLFHYYDKDFNNEADTPDNFQSRRPNTSFCFLDIRSPGLGDTAMYLCATSRVSGSRFYEQYFGPGTRLTVT.

This clonotype was seen at least ten times. The chain joins TRBV11-2 to TRBJ2-3, with 8 bases matching TRBD2. The CDR3 has 16 residues. Germline CDR1 SGHAT, CDR2 FQNNGV. The ends lost 4 bases at V and 3 bases at J; junction bases unmatched: 9. As DNA, the CDR3 is TGTGCCAGCAGCTGGGTTACGGGGGGGCAGACAGATACGCAGTATTTT. Its protein product is CASSWVTGGQTDTQYF.

This clonotype was found many times. The chain has TRBV25-1 and TRBJ2-1, with 10 bases lining up with TRBD2. CDR3 length: 16 amino acids. With 6 bases clipped from V and 7 bases from J, the junction kept 12 bases outside the gene matches. Per germline, CDR1 MGHDK and CDR2 SYGVNS. CDR3 DNA: TGTGCCAGCAGCGAGAAAATAGGACTAGCGGTGAATGAGCAGTTCTTC. Protein product: CASSEKIGLAVNEQFF. Complete variable domain (other parts from reference TRBV25-1 and TRBJ2-1): EADIYQTPRYLVIGTGKKITLECSQTMGHDKMYWYQQDPGMELHLIHYSYGVNSTEKGDLSSESTVSRIRTEHFPLTLESARPSHTSQYLCASSEKIGLAVNEQFFGPGTRLTVL.

This clonotype was found a few times. J is TRBJ1-4 and V is TRBV7-8, with D unresolved. CDR3 size: 15 residues. V lost 4 bases, J lost 8 bases, and 17 bases lay in between. CDR1 is SGHVS and CDR2 is FQNEAQ in the germline V gene. CDR3 DNA sequence: TGTGCCAGCAGCTCCGAGACTGGGCCCGCGGAAAAACTGTTTTTT. It is translated as CASSSETGPAEKLFF.